Listed below are T cell receptor beta chains from one sample, sequenced in a study of blood T cell repertoires in COVID-19. Sequenced by immunoSEQ multiplex PCR; TCRdb stores in-frame clones only, minus some. The sample includes about 13,000 clones, around 74% of them seen just once. What was sequenced was peripheral blood. These receptors all stem from an elderly woman with acute or convalescent COVID-19. CDR3s include the opening cysteine and the closing phenylalanine or tryptophan. The D gene is left open where the match is weak. Expanded clones are given a class, and other clones once, few, many or no size at all.

CDR3 DNA: TGCGCCAGCAGTACAGCTAGCGGGGGGTACCCAGATACGCAGTATTTT
CDR3 protein: CASSTASGGYPDTQYF
clone size: .
D gene: TRBD2
J gene: TRBJ2-3
V gene: TRBV10-1

CDR3 DNA: TGTGCCAGTAGTAGGGCTAGCGGGGTTCAGGGCTACGAGCAGTACTTC
CDR3 protein: CASSRASGVQGYEQYF
clone size: few
D gene: TRBD2
J gene: TRBJ2-7
V gene: TRBV19

CDR3 DNA: TGCGCCAGCAGCCAAGATTGGTCTCCCGAGAGGGAGACCCAGTACTTC
CDR3 protein: CASSQDWSPERETQYF
clone size: .
D gene: .
J gene: TRBJ2-5
V gene: TRBV4-3

CDR3 DNA: TGTGCCAGCTCTCCGGACATCTCCTACGAGCAGTACTTC
CDR3 protein: CASSPDISYEQYF
clone size: .
D gene: .
J gene: TRBJ2-7
V gene: TRBV18

CDR3 DNA: TGTGCCAGCAGCTCCGACAGAGATCAGCCCCAGCATTTT
CDR3 protein: CASSSDRDQPQHF
clone size: few
D gene: .
J gene: TRBJ1-5
V gene: TRBV7-8

CDR3 DNA: TGTGCCTGGACCCGCGCGGGGGGCGGGAACACAGATACGCAGTATTTT
CDR3 protein: CAWTRAGGGNTDTQYF
clone size: once
D gene: TRBD2
J gene: TRBJ2-3
V gene: TRBV30

CDR3 DNA: TGTGCCAGCAGCCTTCGTCTTAATGAAAAACTGTTTTTT
CDR3 protein: CASSLRLNEKLFF
clone size: .
D gene: .
J gene: TRBJ1-4
V gene: TRBV7-8

CDR3 DNA: TGCGCCAGCAGCTTGGTAGCGGGGGCGGCCTCTTACGAGCAGTACTTC
CDR3 protein: CASSLVAGAASYEQYF
clone size: .
D gene: TRBD2
J gene: TRBJ2-7
V gene: TRBV5-1

CDR3 DNA: TGTGCCAGCTCACCGGCAGGACAGGTCGACGATGGCTACACCTTC
CDR3 protein: CASSPAGQVDDGYTF
clone size: .
D gene: TRBD1
J gene: TRBJ1-2
V gene: TRBV18

CDR3 DNA: TGTGCCAGCAGCACACAGGGAACTAACTATGGCTACACCTTC
CDR3 protein: CASSTQGTNYGYTF
clone size: once
D gene: .
J gene: TRBJ1-2
V gene: TRBV5-4